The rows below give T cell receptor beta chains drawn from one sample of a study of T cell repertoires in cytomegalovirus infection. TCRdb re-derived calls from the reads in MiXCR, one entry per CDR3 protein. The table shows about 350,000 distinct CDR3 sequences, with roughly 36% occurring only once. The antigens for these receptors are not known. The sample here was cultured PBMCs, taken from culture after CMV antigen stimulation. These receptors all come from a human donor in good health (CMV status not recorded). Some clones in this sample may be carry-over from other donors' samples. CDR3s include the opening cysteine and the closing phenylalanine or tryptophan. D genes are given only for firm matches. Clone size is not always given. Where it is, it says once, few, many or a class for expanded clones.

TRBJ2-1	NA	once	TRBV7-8	TGTGCCAGCAGCTTAGATAGGGGGAGGATACCGTTCTTC	CASSLDRGRIPFF
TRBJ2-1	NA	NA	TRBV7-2	TGTGCCAGCAGTGCCCGGGGCCCTACGGCTAATGAGCAGTTCTTC	CASSARGPTANEQFF
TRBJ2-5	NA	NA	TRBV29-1	TGCAGCGTATTGGATATTCAAGAGACCCAGTACTTC	CSVLDIQETQYF
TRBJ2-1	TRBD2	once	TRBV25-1	TGTGCCAGCACTGTGGGACTAGCGGGAGTCAATGAGCAGTTCTTC	CASTVGLAGVNEQFF
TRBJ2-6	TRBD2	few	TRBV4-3	TGCGCCAGCAGCCAGGACCCTCTAGCGGGAGGGGTCTCTGGGGCCAACGTCCTGACTTTC	CASSQDPLAGGVSGANVLTF
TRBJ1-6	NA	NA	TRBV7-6	TGTGCCAGCAGTTATGGGGTCGGATCAAATTCACCCCTCCACTTT	CASSYGVGSNSPLHF
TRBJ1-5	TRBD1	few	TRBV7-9	TGTGCCAGCAGCTCCGACAGGGATGGAATTCAGCCCCAGCATTTT	CASSSDRDGIQPQHF
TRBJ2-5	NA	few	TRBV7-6	TGTGCCAGCAGCTTATCGCTCAGGGGTGCTTTAGAGGAGACCCAGTACTTC	CASSLSLRGALEETQYF
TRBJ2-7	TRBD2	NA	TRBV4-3	TGCGCCAGCAGCCAAGATCTTGTTGGGCGGGAGACTCGGGAGCAGTACTTC	CASSQDLVGRETREQYF
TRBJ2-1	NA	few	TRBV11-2	TGTGCCAGCACAGAACAGGGGAGGGTCGGGAGGGGTGAGCAGTTCTTC	CASTEQGRVGRGEQFF
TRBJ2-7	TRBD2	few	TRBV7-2	TGTGCCAGCAGCTTACCGGGAGGGCCCTACGAGCAGTACTTC	CASSLPGGPYEQYF
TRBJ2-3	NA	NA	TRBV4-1	TGCGCCAGCAGCCTCGAAGAGGGCACAGATACGCAGTATTTT	CASSLEEGTDTQYF
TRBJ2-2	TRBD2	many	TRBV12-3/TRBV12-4	TGTGCCAGCAGTCTAGCGGGAGGGGTCCTGGGCGGGGAGCTGTTTTTT	CASSLAGGVLGGELFF
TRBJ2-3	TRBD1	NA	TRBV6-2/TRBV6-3	TGTGCCAGCAGTTACCCCTGGACAGGGGCCAATACGCAGTATTTT	CASSYPWTGANTQYF
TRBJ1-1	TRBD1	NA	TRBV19	TGTGCCAGTATCGCCGGGAGACAGGGCCAAGGAGGAAACACTGAAGCTTTCTTT	CASIAGRQGQGGNTEAFF